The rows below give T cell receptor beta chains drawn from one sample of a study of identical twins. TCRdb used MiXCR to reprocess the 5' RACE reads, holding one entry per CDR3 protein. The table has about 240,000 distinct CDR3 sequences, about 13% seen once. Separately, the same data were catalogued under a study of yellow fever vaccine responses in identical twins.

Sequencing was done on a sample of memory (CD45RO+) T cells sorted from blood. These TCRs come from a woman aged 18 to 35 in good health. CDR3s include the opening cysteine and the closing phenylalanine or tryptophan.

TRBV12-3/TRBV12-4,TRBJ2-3,CASNRGLAGGTDTQYF
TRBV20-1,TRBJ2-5,CSADLAGTQETQYF
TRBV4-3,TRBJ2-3,CASSQEALASTDTQYF
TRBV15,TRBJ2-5,CATSLNRGQETQYF
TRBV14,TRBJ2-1,CASSHGLAKGTKQFF
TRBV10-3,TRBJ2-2,CAISVWTANTGELFF
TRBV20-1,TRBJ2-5,CSARDVRTGDQETQYF
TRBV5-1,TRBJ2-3,CASSLDLLARFTDTQYF
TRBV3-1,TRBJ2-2,CASSWIVQTGELFF
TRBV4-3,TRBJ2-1,CASSQDSSGRVLQFF
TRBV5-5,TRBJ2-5,CASSSGTSGQETQYF
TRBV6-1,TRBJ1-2,CASAVGNGYTF
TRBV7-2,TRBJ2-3,CASSLSGSVPYF
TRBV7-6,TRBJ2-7,CASSGGTAAYEQYF
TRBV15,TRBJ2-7,CATSRDLGGPAEQYF
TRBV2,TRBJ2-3,CASSQNRDPTTDTQYF